A single sample is the source of the 6 T cell receptor beta chains below, sequenced in a study of PD-1 blockade in classical Hodgkin lymphoma. Method: immunoSEQ multiplex PCR; TCRdb's copy keeps in-frame clones and lacks some. This sample yields 20,000 to 25,000 clones, of which over 60% are seen a single time; 19% belongs to the top ten. Indicated time point: cycle 4 day 1 (C4D1), after around six weeks of nivolumab. Every single patient, without exception, relapsed after autologous stem cell transplantation, and brentuximab vedotin exposure varied. The sample in question was peripheral blood mononuclear cells (PBMCs), obtained before the fourth cycle of nivolumab. The receptors derive from a human donor with classical Hodgkin lymphoma.

The chain recombines TRBV27 with TRBJ2-6; 7 positions match TRBD2. Germline V CDR1 and CDR2: MNHEY, SMNVEV (reference sequence). Trimming removed 1 base from V and 1 base from J; junction bases left unmatched: 7. This CDR3 has 18 amino acids. CDR3 DNA: TGTGCCAGCAGTTTATTTCCGGGGGGAGTTTCTGGGGCCAACGTCCTGACTTTC. Amino acids: CASSLFPGGVSGANVLTF.

This clone was counted only a few times. The J gene is TRBJ2-1, the V gene TRBV4-1; D call uncertain. Germline loops: CDR1 MGHRA, CDR2 YSYEKL. The CDR3 loop spans 13 amino acids. V dropped 4 bases and J dropped 5 bases, with 9 bases sitting between them. CDR3 DNA sequence: TGCGCCAGCAGCCTGAGCGAGAACAATGAGCAGTTCTTC. This codes for CASSLSENNEQFF.

This clone was observed once. The chain couples TRBV28 to TRBJ2-3, with D possibly matching TRBD2 (5 bases). CDR1 MDHEN and CDR2 SYDVKM come from the germline V gene. V lost 2 bases, J lost 3 bases, and 6 bases lay in between. The CDR3 is made up of 13 amino acids. CDR3 nucleotide sequence: TGTGCCAGCAGTTTAGGAGGTACAGATACGCAGTATTTT. Translating it yields CASSLGGTDTQYF.

The rearrangement joins TRBV5-1 to TRBJ2-1, with TRBD1 matching over 8 bases. Germline V gene lookup returns CDR1 SGHRS and CDR2 YFSETQ. V lost 0 bases to trimming and J lost 1 base; unmatched junction nucleotides: 0. The CDR3 sequence is 15 residues long. CDR3 nucleotides: TGCGCCAGCAGCTTGGGGACAGGGTCCTACAATGAGCAGTTCTTC. Encoded protein: CASSLGTGSYNEQFF.

The CDR3 DNA reads TGCGCCAGCAGCCAAGCTAAGGTGGCTAGCGGGAATTACAATGAGCAGTTCTTC. Protein sequence: CASSQAKVASGNYNEQFF. This chain links TRBV4-3 with TRBJ2-1; TRBD2 matches 9 bases. The CDR3 length is 18 residues. V was clipped by 1 base and J by 4 bases; unmatched bases: 11. From germline, CDR1 is LGHNA and CDR2 YSLEER.

This chain joins TRBV28 and TRBJ1-5; D gene uncertain. This CDR3 has 15 residues. The germline V gene encodes CDR1 MDHEN and CDR2 SYDVKM. V was shortened by 7 bases and J by 1 base, with 14 bases between the two germline ends. The DNA for the CDR3 is TGTGCCAGCACCAAAGGTGTCTACAGCAATCAGCCCCAGCATTTT. Its protein product is CASTKGVYSNQPQHF.